A single sample gave rise to the 6 T cell receptor beta chains below, sequenced in a study of T-cell memory formation after mild COVID-19. One entry per CDR3 protein results from TCRdb running MiXCR on the 5' RACE reads. The table lists around 390,000 distinct CDR3 sequences, approximately 15% of them singletons. Sequenced sample: PBMCs or a T cell subset sorted from them (not recorded which). These receptors came from a man aged 18 to 35 who had mild COVID-19 (a few samples of this study predate the infection). Cell type and time point are not known.

This clonotype was picked up a small number of times. This rearrangement joins TRBV27 to TRBJ2-5; D possibly corresponds to TRBD2 (5 bases). The CDR3 covers 13 residues. From germline, CDR1 is MNHEY and CDR2 SMNVEV (reference sequence). Deletions cut 4 bases from V and 5 bases from J, with 11 bases between. CDR3 protein: CASSYGERETQYF. The CDR3 DNA is TGTGCCAGCAGTTACGGGGAAAGGGAGACCCAGTACTTC.

The rearrangement uses TRBV12-3 or TRBV12-4 and TRBJ2-2; possibly TRBD2 for D (6 bases). The ends were cut back, 10 bases at V and 7 bases at J, with 13 bases in the middle. This CDR3 region has 12 residues. CDR3 protein: CATQLGGGELFF. DNA for the CDR3: TGTGCCACCCAACTCGGGGGCGGGGAGCTGTTTTTT.

V gene TRBV28 combines with J gene TRBJ2-7, with D possibly matching TRBD1 (5 bases). V lost 5 bases and J lost 5, with 10 bases in between. Germline V CDR1 and CDR2: MDHEN, SYDVKM. The CDR3 runs to 12 residues. This CDR3 reads CASSPEGDEQYV. CDR3 in DNA: TGTGCCAGCAGTCCCGAAGGGGACGAGCAGTACGTC.

This clonotype was detected ten times or more. The rearrangement joins TRBV20-1 to TRBJ1-5, with TRBD1 matching over 9 bases. With 5 bases clipped from V and 6 bases from J, the junction kept 5 bases outside the gene matches. The CDR3 contains 13 residues. The germline CDR1 and CDR2 sequences are DFQATT and SNEGSKA (reference sequence). CDR3: CSARDREAQPQHF. CDR3 bases: TGCAGTGCTCGGGACAGGGAGGCTCAGCCCCAGCATTTT.

In this sample, this clonotype turned up a few times. This sequence joins TRBV5-1 and TRBJ1-1; maybe TRBD1 (6 bases). CDR3 length: 15 residues. V was clipped by 4 bases and J by 0 bases, with 13 bases between them. Germline CDR1 is SGHRS and CDR2 is YFSETQ. The CDR3 DNA is TGCGCCAGCAGCGGGCAAACAGGGCTGAACACTGAAGCTTTCTTT. This codes for CASSGQTGLNTEAFF.

The chain uses TRBV6-5 and TRBJ2-7; TRBD2 is a possible D gene (6 bases). Per germline, CDR1 MNHEY and CDR2 SVGAGI. The CDR3 runs to 18 residues. The V end lost 0 bases, the J end lost 2 bases, and 20 bases lay between the germline ends. CDR3: CASSYSTPGRGRPYEQYF. CDR3 nucleotide sequence: TGTGCCAGCAGTTACTCGACTCCAGGGCGAGGGAGGCCCTACGAGCAGTACTTC.